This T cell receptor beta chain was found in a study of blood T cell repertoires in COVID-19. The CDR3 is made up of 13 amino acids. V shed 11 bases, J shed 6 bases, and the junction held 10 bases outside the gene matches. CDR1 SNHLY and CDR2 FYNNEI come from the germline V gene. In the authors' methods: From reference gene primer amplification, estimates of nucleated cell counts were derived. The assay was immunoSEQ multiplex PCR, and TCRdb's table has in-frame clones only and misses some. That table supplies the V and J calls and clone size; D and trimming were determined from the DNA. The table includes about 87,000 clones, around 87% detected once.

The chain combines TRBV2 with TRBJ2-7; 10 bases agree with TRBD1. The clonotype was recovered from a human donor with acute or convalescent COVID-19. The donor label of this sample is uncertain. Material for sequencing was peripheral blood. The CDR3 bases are TGTGCCGGCTCCGGGACAGGGGACGTCGAGCAGTACTTC. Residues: CAGSGTGDVEQYF.